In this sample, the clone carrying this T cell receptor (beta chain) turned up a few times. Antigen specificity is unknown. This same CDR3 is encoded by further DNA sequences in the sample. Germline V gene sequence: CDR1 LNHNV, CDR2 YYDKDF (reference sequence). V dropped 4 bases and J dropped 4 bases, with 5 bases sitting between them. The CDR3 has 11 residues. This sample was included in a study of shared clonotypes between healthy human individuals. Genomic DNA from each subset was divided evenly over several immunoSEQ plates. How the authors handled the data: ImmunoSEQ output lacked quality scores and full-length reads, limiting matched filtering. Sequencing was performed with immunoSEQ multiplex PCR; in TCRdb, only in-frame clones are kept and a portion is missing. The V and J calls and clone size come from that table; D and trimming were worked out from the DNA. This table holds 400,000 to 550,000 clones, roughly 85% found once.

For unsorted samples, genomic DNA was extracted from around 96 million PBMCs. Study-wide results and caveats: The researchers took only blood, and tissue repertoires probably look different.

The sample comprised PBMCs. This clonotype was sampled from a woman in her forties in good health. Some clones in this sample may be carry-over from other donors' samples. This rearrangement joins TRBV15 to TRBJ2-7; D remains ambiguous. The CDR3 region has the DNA TGTGCCACCAGCAACCGGTACGAGCAGTACTTC. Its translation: CATSNRYEQYF. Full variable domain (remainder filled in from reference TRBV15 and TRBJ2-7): DAMVIQNPRYQVTQFGKPVTLSCSQTLNHNVMYWYQQKSSQAPKLLFHYYDKDFNNEADTPDNFQSRRPNTSFCFLDIRSPGLGDTAMYLCATSNRYEQYFGPGTRLTVT.